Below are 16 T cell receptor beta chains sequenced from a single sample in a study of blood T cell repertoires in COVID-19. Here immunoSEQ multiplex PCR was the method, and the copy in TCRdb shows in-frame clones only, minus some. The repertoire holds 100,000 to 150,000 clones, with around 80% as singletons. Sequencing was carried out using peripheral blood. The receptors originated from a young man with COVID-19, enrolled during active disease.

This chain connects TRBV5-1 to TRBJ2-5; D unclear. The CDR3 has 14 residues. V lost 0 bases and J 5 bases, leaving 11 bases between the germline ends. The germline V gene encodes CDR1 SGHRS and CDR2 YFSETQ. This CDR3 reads CASSLVPGRETQYF. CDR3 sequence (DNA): TGCGCCAGCAGCTTGGTACCAGGAAGGGAGACCCAGTACTTC.

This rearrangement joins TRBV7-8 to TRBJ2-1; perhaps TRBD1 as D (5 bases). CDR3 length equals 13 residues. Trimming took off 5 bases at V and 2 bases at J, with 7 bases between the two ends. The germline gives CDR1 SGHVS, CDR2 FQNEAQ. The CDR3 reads CASSPDTYNEQFF. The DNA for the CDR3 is TGTGCCAGCAGCCCGGACACCTACAATGAGCAGTTCTTC.

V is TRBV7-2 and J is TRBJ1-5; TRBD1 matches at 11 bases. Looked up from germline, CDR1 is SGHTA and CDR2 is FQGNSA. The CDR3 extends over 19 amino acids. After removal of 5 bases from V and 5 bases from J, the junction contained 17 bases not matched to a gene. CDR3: CASSIIGTGGRAPYQPQHF. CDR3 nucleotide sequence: TGTGCCAGCAGCATTATCGGGACAGGGGGGAGGGCCCCGTATCAGCCCCAGCATTTT.

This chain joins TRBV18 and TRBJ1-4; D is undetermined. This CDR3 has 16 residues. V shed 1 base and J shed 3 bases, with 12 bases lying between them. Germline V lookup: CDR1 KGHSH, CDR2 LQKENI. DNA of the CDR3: TGTGCCAGCTCACCACTGGCGGGGAACTCTAATGAAAAACTGTTTTTT. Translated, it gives CASSPLAGNSNEKLFF.

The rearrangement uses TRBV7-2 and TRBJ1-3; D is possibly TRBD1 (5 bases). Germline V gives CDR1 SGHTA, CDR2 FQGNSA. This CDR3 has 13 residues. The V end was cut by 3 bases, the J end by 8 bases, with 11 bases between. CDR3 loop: CASSLQPGDTIYF. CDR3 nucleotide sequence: TGTGCCAGCAGCTTGCAACCGGGGGACACCATATATTTT.

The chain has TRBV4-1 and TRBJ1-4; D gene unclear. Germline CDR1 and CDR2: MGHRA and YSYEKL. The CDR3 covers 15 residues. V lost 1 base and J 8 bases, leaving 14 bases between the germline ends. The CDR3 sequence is CASSQGWGGGEKLFF. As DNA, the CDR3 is TGCGCCAGCAGCCAAGGGTGGGGAGGCGGAGAAAAACTGTTTTTT.

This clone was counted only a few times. The CDR3 here is CASSLGATGRNEKLFF. CDR3 nucleotides: TGTGCCAGCAGCTTAGGGGCTACAGGGCGCAATGAAAAACTGTTTTTT. This chain connects TRBV5-6 to TRBJ1-4, with a possible D match to TRBD1 (6 bases). Germline V gene data show CDR1 as SGHDT and CDR2 as YYEEEE. V was pared by 2 bases and J by 5 bases, with 16 bases between. This CDR3 is 16 amino acids long. Full variable domain (missing parts from reference TRBV5-6 and TRBJ1-4): DAGVTQSPTHLIKTRGQQVTLRCSPKSGHDTVSWYQQALGQGPQFIFQYYEEEERQRGNFPDRFSGHQFPNYSSELNVNALLLGDSALYLCASSLGATGRNEKLFFGSGTQLSVL.

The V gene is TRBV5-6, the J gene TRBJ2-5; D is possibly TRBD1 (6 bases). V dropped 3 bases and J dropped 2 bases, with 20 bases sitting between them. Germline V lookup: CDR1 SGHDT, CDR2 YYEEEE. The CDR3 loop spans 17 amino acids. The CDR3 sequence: CASSSVGTPAIQETQYF. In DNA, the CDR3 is TGTGCCAGCAGCTCGGTCGGGACACCTGCCATACAAGAGACCCAGTACTTC.

CDR3 coding DNA: TGTGCCAGCAGCGTAGGAGGGGGCTATGGCTACACCTTC. Amino acids: CASSVGGGYGYTF. The chain carries TRBV9 and TRBJ1-2, with D perhaps TRBD1 (6 bases). CDR3 length: 13 residues. Germline CDR1 SGDLS, CDR2 YYNGEE. Trimming cost V 0 bases and J 4 bases, with 7 bases left between them.

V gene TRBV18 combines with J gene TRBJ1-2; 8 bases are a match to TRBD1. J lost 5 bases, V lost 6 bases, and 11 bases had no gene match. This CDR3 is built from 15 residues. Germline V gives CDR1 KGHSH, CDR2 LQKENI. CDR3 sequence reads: CASSSAGQVEYGYTF. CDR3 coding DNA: TGTGCCAGCTCGTCAGCGGGACAGGTGGAGTATGGCTACACCTTC.

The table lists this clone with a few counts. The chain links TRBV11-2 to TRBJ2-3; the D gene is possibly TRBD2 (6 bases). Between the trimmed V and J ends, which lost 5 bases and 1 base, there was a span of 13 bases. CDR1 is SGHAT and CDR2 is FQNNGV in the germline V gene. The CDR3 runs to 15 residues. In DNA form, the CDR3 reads TGTGCCAGCAGCCCTGGGGCTAGCGGCACAGATACGCAGTATTTT. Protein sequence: CASSPGASGTDTQYF.

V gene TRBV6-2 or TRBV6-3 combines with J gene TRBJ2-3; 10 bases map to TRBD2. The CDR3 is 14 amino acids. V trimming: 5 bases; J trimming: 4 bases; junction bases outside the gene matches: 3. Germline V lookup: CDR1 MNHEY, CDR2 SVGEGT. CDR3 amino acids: CASSASGGADTQYF. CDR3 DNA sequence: TGTGCCAGCAGTGCAAGCGGGGGGGCAGATACGCAGTATTTT.

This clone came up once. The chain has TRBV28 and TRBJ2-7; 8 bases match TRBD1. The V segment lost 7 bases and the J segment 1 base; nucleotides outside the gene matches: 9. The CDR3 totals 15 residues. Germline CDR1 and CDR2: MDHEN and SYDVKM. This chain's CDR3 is CASKRTGQESYEQYF. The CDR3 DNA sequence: TGTGCCAGCAAAAGGACGGGACAGGAGTCCTACGAGCAGTACTTC.

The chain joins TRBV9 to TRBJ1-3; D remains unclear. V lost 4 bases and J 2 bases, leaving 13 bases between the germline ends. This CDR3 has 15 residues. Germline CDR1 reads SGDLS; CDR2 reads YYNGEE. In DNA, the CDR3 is TGTGCCAGCAGCCCCGCGGGGTCCCCTGGAAACACCATATATTTT. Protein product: CASSPAGSPGNTIYF.

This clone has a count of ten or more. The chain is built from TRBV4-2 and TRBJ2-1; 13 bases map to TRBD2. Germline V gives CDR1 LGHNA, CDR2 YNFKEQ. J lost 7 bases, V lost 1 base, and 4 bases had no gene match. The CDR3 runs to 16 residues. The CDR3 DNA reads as TGTGCCAGCAGCCAAGGGGGACTAGCGGGAAGAAATGAGCAGTTCTTC. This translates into CASSQGGLAGRNEQFF.

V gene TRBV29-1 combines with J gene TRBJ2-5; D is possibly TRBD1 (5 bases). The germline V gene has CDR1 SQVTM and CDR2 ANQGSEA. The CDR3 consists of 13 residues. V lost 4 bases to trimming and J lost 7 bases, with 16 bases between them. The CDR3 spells CSVAQGMSVTQYF. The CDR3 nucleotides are TGCAGCGTTGCGCAGGGTATGTCTGTGACCCAGTACTTC.